A selection of T cell receptor beta chains follows, all from one sample in a study of T cell changes during pregnancy in multiple sclerosis. Measured with immunoSEQ multiplex PCR; TCRdb has only the in-frame clones, and not every one. The sample has tens of thousands of clones; about 91% are singletons. The sequencing here drew on PBMCs, taken in the first trimester of pregnancy. The receptors originated from a female donor in good health, serving as a control in a pregnancy study. Some clones in this sample may be carry-over from other donors' samples. CDR3s include the opening cysteine and the closing phenylalanine or tryptophan. Fields, in order: D gene, V gene, J gene, clone size, CDR3 protein, CDR3 DNA. D genes are given only for firm matches. Rows may omit the clone size; those that give it use once, few, many or a size class.

d_call: NA
v_call: TRBV5-4
j_call: TRBJ2-7
clone_size: once
cdr3_aa: CASSADWKDYEQYF
cdr3_nt: TGTGCCAGCAGCGCGGACTGGAAAGACTACGAGCAGTACTTC

d_call: TRBD2
v_call: TRBV4-3
j_call: TRBJ2-1
clone_size: NA
cdr3_aa: CASSQGAGGYNEQFF
cdr3_nt: TGCGCCAGCAGCCAAGGAGCGGGAGGGTACAATGAGCAGTTCTTC

d_call: TRBD1
v_call: TRBV14
j_call: TRBJ1-2
clone_size: NA
cdr3_aa: CASSQGQGLNYGYTF
cdr3_nt: TGTGCCAGCAGCCAGGGACAGGGATTAAACTATGGCTACACCTTC

d_call: NA
v_call: TRBV7-9
j_call: TRBJ1-3
clone_size: NA
cdr3_aa: CASSLALRNTIYF
cdr3_nt: TGTGCCAGCAGCTTAGCGCTAAGAAACACCATATATTTT

d_call: TRBD1
v_call: TRBV6-5
j_call: TRBJ1-5
clone_size: NA
cdr3_aa: CASSLTGYQPQHF
cdr3_nt: TGTGCCAGCAGTTTGACAGGGTACCAGCCCCAGCATTTT

d_call: TRBD1
v_call: TRBV4-1
j_call: TRBJ1-5
clone_size: NA
cdr3_aa: CASSLSGQGINQPQHF
cdr3_nt: TGCGCCAGCAGCCTATCAGGACAGGGGATTAATCAGCCCCAGCATTTT

d_call: TRBD2
v_call: TRBV5-1
j_call: TRBJ2-3
clone_size: NA
cdr3_aa: CASSAPSGGTDTQYF
cdr3_nt: TGCGCCAGCAGCGCCCCTAGCGGGGGAACAGATACGCAGTATTTT

d_call: NA
v_call: TRBV6-1
j_call: TRBJ2-3
clone_size: once
cdr3_aa: CASSLTDTQYF
cdr3_nt: TGTGCCAGCAGTCTTACAGATACGCAGTATTTT

d_call: TRBD2
v_call: TRBV5-4
j_call: TRBJ2-1
clone_size: NA
cdr3_aa: CASTTSGGYYNEQFF
cdr3_nt: TGTGCCAGCACCACCAGCGGGGGATACTACAATGAGCAGTTCTTC

d_call: TRBD1
v_call: TRBV2
j_call: TRBJ2-2
clone_size: once
cdr3_aa: CASSEAQDRGLTGELFF
cdr3_nt: TGTGCCAGCAGTGAAGCTCAGGACAGGGGACTCACCGGGGAGCTGTTTTTT

d_call: TRBD1
v_call: TRBV9
j_call: TRBJ1-3
clone_size: NA
cdr3_aa: CASSEGQGEVAGNTIYF
cdr3_nt: TGTGCCAGCAGCGAGGGACAGGGGGAAGTGGCTGGAAACACCATATATTTT

d_call: NA
v_call: TRBV28
j_call: TRBJ1-3
clone_size: NA
cdr3_aa: CASSFRGTGNTIYF
cdr3_nt: TGTGCCAGCAGTTTTCGGGGGACCGGAAACACCATATATTTT

d_call: NA
v_call: TRBV19
j_call: TRBJ2-5
clone_size: NA
cdr3_aa: CASSRTNRVQETQYF
cdr3_nt: TGTGCCAGTAGTAGAACGAACAGGGTGCAAGAGACCCAGTACTTC

d_call: NA
v_call: TRBV29-1
j_call: TRBJ2-2
clone_size: NA
cdr3_aa: CSVDQGGADTGELFF
cdr3_nt: TGCAGCGTTGATCAGGGGGGCGCCGACACCGGGGAGCTGTTTTTT

d_call: TRBD1
v_call: TRBV5-1
j_call: TRBJ2-7
clone_size: NA
cdr3_aa: CASSPKDRASYEQYF
cdr3_nt: TGCGCCAGCAGCCCCAAAGACAGGGCCTCCTACGAGCAGTACTTC

d_call: TRBD1
v_call: TRBV9
j_call: TRBJ1-3
clone_size: NA
cdr3_aa: CASSETGWPGNTIYF
cdr3_nt: TGTGCCAGCAGCGAGACAGGGTGGCCTGGAAACACCATATATTTT

d_call: NA
v_call: TRBV7-8
j_call: TRBJ2-5
clone_size: once
cdr3_aa: CASSLEGVQETQYF
cdr3_nt: TGTGCCAGCAGCTTAGAGGGGGTCCAAGAGACCCAGTACTTC